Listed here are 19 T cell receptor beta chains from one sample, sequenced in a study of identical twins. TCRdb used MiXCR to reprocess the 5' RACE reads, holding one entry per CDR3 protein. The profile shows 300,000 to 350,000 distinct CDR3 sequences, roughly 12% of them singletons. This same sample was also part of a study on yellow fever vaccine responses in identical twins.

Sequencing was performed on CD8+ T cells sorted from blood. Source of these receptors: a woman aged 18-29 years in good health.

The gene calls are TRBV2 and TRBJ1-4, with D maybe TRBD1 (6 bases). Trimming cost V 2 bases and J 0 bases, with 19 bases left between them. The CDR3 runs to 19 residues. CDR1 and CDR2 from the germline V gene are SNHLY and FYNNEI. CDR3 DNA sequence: TGTGCCAGCAGTGAATGGGAGGACAGTCTCTTCGCAACTAATGAAAAACTGTTTTTT. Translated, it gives CASSEWEDSLFATNEKLFF.

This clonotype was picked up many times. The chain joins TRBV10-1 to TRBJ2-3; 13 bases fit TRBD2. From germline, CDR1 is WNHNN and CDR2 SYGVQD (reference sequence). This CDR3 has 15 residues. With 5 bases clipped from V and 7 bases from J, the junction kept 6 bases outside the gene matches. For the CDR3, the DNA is TGCGCCAGCAGTTCAGTGACTAGCGGGAGGTATACGCAGTATTTT. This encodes CASSSVTSGRYTQYF.

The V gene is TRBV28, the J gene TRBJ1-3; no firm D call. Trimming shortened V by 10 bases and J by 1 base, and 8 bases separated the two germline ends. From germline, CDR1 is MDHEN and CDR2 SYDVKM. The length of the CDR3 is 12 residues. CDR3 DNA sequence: TGTGCCATCAAGGGTTCTGGAAACACCATATATTTT. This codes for CAIKGSGNTIYF. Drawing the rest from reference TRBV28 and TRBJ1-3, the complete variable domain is DVKVTQSSRYLVKRTGEKVFLECVQDMDHENMFWYRQDPGLGLRLIYFSYDVKMKEKGDIPEGYSVSREKKERFSLILESASTNQTSMYLCAIKGSGNTIYFGEGSWLTVV.

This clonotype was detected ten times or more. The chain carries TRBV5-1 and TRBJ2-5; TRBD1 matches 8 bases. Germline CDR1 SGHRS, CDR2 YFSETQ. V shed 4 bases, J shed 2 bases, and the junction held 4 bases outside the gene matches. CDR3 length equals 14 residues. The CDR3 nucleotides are TGCGCCAGCAGCCCCGGACAGGGTCAAGAGACCCAGTACTTC. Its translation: CASSPGQGQETQYF.

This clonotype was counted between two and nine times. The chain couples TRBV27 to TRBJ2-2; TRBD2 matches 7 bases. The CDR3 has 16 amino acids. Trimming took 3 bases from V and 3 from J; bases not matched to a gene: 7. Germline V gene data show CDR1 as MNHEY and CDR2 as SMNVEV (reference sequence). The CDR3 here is CASSFVGGSDTGELFF. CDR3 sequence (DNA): TGTGCCAGCAGTTTTGTGGGGGGGTCGGACACCGGGGAGCTGTTTTTT.

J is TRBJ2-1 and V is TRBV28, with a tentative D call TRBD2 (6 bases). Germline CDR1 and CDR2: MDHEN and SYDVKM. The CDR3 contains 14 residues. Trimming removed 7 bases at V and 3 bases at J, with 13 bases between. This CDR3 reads CASIPGGVYNEQFF. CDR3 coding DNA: TGTGCCAGCATCCCAGGCGGGGTCTACAATGAGCAGTTCTTC.

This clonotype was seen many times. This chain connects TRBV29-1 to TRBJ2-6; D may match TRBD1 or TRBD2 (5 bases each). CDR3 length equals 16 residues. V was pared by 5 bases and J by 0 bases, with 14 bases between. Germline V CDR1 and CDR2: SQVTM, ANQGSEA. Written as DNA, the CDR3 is TGCAGCGTTAGCGTGGGGGTGAGCTCTGGGGCCAACGTCCTGACTTTC. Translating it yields CSVSVGVSSGANVLTF.

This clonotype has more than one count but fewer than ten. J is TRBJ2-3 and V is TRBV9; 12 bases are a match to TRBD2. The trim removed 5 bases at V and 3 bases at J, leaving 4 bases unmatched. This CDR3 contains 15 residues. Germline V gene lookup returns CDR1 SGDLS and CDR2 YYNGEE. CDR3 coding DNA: TGTGCCAGCAGGACCGGGACTAGCGGGACAGATACGCAGTATTTT. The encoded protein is CASRTGTSGTDTQYF. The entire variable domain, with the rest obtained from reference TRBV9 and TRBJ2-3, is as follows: DSGVTQTPKHLITATGQRVTLRCSPRSGDLSVYWYQQSLDQGLQFLIQYYNGEERAKGNILERFSAQQFPDLHSELNLSSLELGDSALYFCASRTGTSGTDTQYFGPGTRLTVL.

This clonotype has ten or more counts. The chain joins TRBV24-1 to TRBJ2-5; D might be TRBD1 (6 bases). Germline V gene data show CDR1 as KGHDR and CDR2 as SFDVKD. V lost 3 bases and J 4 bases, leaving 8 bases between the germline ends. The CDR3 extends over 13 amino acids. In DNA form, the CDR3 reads TGTGCCACCAGTGATGGACAGAGAGAGACCCAGTACTTC. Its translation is CATSDGQRETQYF.

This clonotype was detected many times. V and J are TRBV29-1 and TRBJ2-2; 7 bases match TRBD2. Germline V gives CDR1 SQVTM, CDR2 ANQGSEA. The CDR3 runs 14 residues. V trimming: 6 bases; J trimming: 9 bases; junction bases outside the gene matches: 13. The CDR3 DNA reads TGCAGCGTACGATGGGCGGGGGAGGCGAGGGAGCTGTTTTTT. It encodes CSVRWAGEARELFF.

The DNA for the CDR3 is TGTGCCAGCAGCCCGACTAGCGGGAGGGTATTCACCGGGGAGCTGTTTTTT. Translation: CASSPTSGRVFTGELFF. The V gene is TRBV7-8, the J gene TRBJ2-2; 14 positions agree with TRBD2. Germline assignment: CDR1 SGHVS and CDR2 FQNEAQ. CDR3 length equals 17 residues. V dropped 5 bases and J dropped 4; count of bases not matched to a gene: 6.

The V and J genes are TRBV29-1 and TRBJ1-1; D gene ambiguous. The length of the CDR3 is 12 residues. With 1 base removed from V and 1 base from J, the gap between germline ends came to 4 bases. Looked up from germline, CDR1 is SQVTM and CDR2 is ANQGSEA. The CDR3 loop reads CSVEGQNTEAFF. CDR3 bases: TGCAGCGTTGAAGGGCAGAACACTGAAGCTTTCTTT.

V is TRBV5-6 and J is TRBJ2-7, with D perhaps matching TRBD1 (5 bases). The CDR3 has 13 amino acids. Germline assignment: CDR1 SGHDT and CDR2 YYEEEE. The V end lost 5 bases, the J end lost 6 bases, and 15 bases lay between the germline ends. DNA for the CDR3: TGTGCCAGCAGTAAGGTAGGGGTCCTCGAGCAGTACGTC. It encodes CASSKVGVLEQYV.

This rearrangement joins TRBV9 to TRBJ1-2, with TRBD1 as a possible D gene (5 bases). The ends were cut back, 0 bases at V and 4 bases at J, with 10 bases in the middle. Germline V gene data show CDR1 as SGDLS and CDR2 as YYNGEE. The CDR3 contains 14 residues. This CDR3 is CASSVGGGGYGYTF. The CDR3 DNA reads TGTGCCAGCAGCGTAGGCGGGGGAGGCTATGGCTACACCTTC.

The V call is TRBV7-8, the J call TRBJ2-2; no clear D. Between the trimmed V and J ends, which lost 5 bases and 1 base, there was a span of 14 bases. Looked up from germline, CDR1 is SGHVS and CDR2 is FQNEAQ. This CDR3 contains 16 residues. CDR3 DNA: TGTGCCAGCAGCCACGTGGCGGCGGTGAACACCGGGGAGCTGTTTTTT. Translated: CASSHVAAVNTGELFF.

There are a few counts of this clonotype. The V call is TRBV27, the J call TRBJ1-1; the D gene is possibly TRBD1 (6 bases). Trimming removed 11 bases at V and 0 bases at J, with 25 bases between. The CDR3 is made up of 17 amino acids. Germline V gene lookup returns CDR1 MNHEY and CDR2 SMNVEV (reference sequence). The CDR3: CAAVPVGGRFMNTEAFF. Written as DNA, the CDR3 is TGTGCCGCTGTACCGGTTGGGGGGCGTTTCATGAACACTGAAGCTTTCTTT.

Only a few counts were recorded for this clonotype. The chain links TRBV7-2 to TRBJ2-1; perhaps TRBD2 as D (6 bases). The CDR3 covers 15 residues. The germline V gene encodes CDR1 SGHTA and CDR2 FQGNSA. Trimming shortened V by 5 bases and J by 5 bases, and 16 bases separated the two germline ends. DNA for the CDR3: TGTGCCAGCAGCCTAACCCCACTAGCCCACAATGAGCAGTTCTTC. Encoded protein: CASSLTPLAHNEQFF.

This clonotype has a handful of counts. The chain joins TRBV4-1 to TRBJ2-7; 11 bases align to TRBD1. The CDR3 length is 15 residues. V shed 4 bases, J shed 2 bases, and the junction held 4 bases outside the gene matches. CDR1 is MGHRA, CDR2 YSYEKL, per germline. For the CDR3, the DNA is TGCGCCAGCAGCCCGGGACAGGGGGTTACCTACGAGCAGTACGTC. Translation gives CASSPGQGVTYEQYV.

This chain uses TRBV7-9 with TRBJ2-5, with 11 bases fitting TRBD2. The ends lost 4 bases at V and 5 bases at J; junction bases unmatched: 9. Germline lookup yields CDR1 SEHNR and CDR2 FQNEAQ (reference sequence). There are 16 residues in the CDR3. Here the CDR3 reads CASSWGWTSGLETQYF. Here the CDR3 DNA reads TGTGCCAGCAGCTGGGGATGGACTAGCGGGCTGGAGACCCAGTACTTC. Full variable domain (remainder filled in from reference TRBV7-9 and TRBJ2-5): DTGVSQNPRHKITKRGQNVTFRCDPISEHNRLYWYRQTLGQGPEFLTYFQNEAQLEKSRLLSDRFSAERPKGSFSTLEIQRTEQGDSAMYLCASSWGWTSGLETQYFGPGTRLLVL.